Described below is a single TCR beta chain sequence and its context. The table came from immunoSEQ multiplex PCR; TCRdb's copy has only in-frame clones and leaves some out. The sample holds about 80,000 clones; approximately 90% are singletons and the top ten take over 1.1%. The data originate from a study of T cell changes during pregnancy in multiple sclerosis. Trimming left V 5 bases short and J 7 bases short, with 11 bases between. This CDR3 has 12 amino acids. Germline V gene lookup returns CDR1 SGHTA and CDR2 FQGTGA. This chain uses TRBV7-3 with TRBJ1-2, with D tentatively TRBD1 (5 bases). The receptor was isolated from a female donor with multiple sclerosis, enrolled in a pregnancy study. Source: peripheral blood, taken before pregnancy. As DNA, the CDR3 is TGTGCCAGCAGCAGGGAGGGGACTGGCTACACCTTC. This sequence encodes CASSREGTGYTF.